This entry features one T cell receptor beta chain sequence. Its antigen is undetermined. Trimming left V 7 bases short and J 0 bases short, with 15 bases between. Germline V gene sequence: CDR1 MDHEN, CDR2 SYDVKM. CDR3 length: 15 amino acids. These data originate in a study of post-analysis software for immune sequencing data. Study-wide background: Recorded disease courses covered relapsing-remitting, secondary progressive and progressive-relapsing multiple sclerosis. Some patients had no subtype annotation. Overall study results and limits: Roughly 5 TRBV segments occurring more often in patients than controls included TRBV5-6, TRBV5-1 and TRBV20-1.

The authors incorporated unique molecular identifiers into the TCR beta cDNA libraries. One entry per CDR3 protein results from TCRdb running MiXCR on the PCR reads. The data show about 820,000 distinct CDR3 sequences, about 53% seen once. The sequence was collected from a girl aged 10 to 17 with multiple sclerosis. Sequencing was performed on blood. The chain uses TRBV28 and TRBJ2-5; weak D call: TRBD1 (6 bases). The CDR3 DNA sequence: TGTGCCAGCAACGACCACGACAGGAACCAAGAGACCCAGTACTTC. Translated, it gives CASNDHDRNQETQYF.